The TCR beta chain under discussion was sequenced for a study of T cell clones after liver transplantation (dated by TCRdb to between 2019 and 2020). For the wider study: The samples were obtained from ITN030ST, a randomized trial that attempted immunosuppression withdrawal within 2 years after liver transplantation. Of the eight recipients, three were HCV-positive, while the remaining recipients had been transplanted for non-autoimmune, non-viral indications. The subjects received no induction therapy and were kept on standard immunosuppression until randomization at 12-24 months post-transplant. Tolerance meant complete immunosuppression withdrawal for at least one year without liver enzymes rising beyond twice the upper limit of normal. Donor-reactive T cell clones were identified using TCRbeta sequencing after a pre-transplant mixed lymphocyte reaction and were then followed in post-transplant blood. As an antigen-independent comparator for donor-reactive sequences, third party-reactive TCRbeta sequences were also identified from pre-transplant MLRs. The studied cohort comprised 8 liver transplant recipients, 3 classified as tolerant and 5 as non-tolerant. Blood samples were collected pre-transplant, then pre-randomization ahead of withdrawal, and finally post-randomization once withdrawal had either been completed or failed. Overall study outcomes, separate from this receptor: When repertoire turnover was accounted for, significantly reduced detection of donor-reactive sequences was found in 7 of 8 subjects for CD4 and in 8 of 8 subjects for CD8. Circulating donor-reactive CD4 TCRbeta sequences fell significantly post-transplant in most of the 8 subjects, irrespective of tolerance or HCV status. Donor-reactive sequences decreased more than third party-reactive sequences, which suggests partial antigen-specific deletion that was not related to withdrawal success. Because of small, heterogeneous patient numbers and non-standardized post-transplant time points, the conclusions were only preliminary. Without allograft tissue specimens, donor-reactive T cells may have migrated into the graft rather than being deleted. Low numbers of available donor cells limited the measurable donor-reactive repertoire in a couple of subjects.

Unstimulated PBMCs, after thawing, were stained for CD3, CD4 and CD8 and then FACS-sorted into CD3+CD4+ and CD3+CD8+ populations. Each of the 8 studied subjects was randomized to immunosuppression withdrawal. The Qiagen DNeasy Blood and Tissue Kit was used to isolate genomic DNA. About this clone itself: This receptor's antigen is unknown. No qualities accompany the bases; no much larger clone lies one base away.

High-throughput TCRbeta CDR3 sequencing of frozen genomic DNA was performed by immunoSEQ, including PCR amplification, mapping, bias correction and internal controls. The published analysis was carried out like this. Productive rearrangements were retained, and unique TCRbeta sequences were defined by the CDR3 nucleotide sequence together with the V and J gene. For a sequence to be called donor-reactive, it needed a frequency of at least 0.01% and at least 5-fold expansion in CFSE-low cells compared with unstimulated pre-transplant cells. To ensure at least 90% detection power, minimum frequency thresholds were set for each subject based on that subject's lowest-template unstimulated sample. Jensen-Shannon divergence between the top 1000 TCRbeta sequences after and before transplant was used to measure repertoire turnover. Two-sided Fisher's exact tests were used to test for changes in the detection of donor-reactive sequences. TCRdb took over this immuneACCESS table, retaining in-frame rearrangements with V and J assigned. Such tables are incomplete; in checked studies, under half of the missing clones stem from an unresolved V gene, and the remainder is unexplained. The V and J calls and the clone size are those of that table, but D and trimming were determined from the DNA. The sample has tens of thousands of clones on record, 70% to 90% of them singletons. The top ten clones comprise roughly 3% of the sample.

In the germline V gene, CDR1 corresponds to SGHTA and CDR2 to FQGTGA. From the cysteine up to the phenylalanine, the CDR3 has a length of 15 residues. The read is trimmed to its CDR3 DNA, 45 bases read in frame from base 1. From V the trimming removes 1 base and from J it removes 6 bases, while the gene matches leave 4 bases of the junction unaccounted for. The receptor chain draws on TRBV7-3 and TRBJ2-7; 12 nucleotides in the junction match TRBD2. The clonotype comes from a human patient who received a liver transplant. After a transplant, certain T cells may trace back to the graft donor. Sequenced material: CD4+ T cells from blood, taken at the 22-month timepoint. The encoded CDR3 is CASSLNPSGGAEQYF. In nucleotide form, the sequence is TGTGCCAGCAGCTTAAATCCTAGCGGGGGGGCCGAGCAGTACTTC.